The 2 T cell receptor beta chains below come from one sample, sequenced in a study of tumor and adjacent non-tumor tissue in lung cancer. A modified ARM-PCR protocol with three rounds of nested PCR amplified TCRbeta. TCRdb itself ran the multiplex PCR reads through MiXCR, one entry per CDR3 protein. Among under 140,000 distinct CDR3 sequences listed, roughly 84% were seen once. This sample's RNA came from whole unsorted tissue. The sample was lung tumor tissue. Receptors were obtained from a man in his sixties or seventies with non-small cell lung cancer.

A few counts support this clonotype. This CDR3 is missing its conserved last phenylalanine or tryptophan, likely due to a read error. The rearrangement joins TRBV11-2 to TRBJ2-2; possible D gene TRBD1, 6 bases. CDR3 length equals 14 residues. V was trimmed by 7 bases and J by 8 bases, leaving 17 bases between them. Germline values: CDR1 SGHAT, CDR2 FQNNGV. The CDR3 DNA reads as TGTGCCAGCATCCTGGACAGTCAGTCGGGGGAGCTGTTTTTA. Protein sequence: CASILDSQSGELFL.

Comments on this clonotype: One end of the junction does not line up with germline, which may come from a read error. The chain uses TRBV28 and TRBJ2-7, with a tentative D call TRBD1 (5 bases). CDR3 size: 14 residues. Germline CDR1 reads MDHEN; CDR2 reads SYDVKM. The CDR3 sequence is CASGLGAGLREQYF. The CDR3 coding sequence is TGTGCCAGCGGTTTGGGTGCAGGGCTCCGGGAGCAGTACTTC.